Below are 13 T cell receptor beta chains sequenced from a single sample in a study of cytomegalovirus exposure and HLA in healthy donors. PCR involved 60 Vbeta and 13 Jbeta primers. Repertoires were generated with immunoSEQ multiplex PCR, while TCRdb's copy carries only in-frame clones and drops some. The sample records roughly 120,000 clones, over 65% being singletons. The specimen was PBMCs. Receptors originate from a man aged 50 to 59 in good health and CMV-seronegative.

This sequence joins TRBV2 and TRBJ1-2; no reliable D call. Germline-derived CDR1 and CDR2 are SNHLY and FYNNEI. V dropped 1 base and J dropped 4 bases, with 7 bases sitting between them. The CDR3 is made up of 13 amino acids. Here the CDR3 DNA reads TGTGCCAGCAGTGAAGACTCCCTCTATGGCTACACCTTC. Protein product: CASSEDSLYGYTF.

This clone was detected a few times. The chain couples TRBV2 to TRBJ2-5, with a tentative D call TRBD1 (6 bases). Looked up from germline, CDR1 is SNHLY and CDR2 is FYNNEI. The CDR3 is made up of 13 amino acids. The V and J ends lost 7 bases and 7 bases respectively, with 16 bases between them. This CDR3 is CASIPYLRGTQYF. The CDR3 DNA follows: TGTGCCAGCATACCCTATCTCAGGGGGACCCAGTACTTC. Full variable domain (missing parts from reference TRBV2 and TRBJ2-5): EPEVTQTPSHQVTQMGQEVILRCVPISNHLYFYWYRQILGQKVEFLVSFYNNEISEKSEIFDDQFSVERPDGSNFTLKIRSTKLEDSAMYFCASIPYLRGTQYFGPGTRLLVL.

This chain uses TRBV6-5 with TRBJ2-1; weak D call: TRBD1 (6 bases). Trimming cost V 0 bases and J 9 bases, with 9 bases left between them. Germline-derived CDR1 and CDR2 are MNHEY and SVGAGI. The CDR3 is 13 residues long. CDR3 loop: CASSYSQGGEQFF. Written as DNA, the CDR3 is TGTGCCAGCAGTTACTCGCAAGGGGGTGAGCAGTTCTTC.

In DNA, the CDR3 is TGTGCCAGCAGTTACGTTGCGGCCAATGAGCAGTTCTTC. Residues: CASSYVAANEQFF. V usage is TRBV6-6 and J usage is TRBJ2-1; no firm D call. CDR3 size: 13 residues. The V gene's germline CDR1 is MNHNY and CDR2 SVGAGI (reference sequence). The V end lost 2 bases, the J end lost 6 bases, and 8 bases lay between the germline ends.

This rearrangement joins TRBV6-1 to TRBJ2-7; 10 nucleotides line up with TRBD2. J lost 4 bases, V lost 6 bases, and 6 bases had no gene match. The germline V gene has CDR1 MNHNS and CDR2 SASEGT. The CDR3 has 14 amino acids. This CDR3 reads CASSPSGGRYEQYV. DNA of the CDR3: TGTGCCAGCAGCCCTAGCGGGGGTAGGTACGAGCAGTACGTC.

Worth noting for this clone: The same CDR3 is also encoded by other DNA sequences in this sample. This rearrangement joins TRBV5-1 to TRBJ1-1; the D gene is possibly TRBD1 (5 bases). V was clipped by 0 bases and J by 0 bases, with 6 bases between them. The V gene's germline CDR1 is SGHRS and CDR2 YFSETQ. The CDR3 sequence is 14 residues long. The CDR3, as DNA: TGCGCCAGCAGCTTGGGACAGATGAACACTGAAGCTTTCTTT. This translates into CASSLGQMNTEAFF.

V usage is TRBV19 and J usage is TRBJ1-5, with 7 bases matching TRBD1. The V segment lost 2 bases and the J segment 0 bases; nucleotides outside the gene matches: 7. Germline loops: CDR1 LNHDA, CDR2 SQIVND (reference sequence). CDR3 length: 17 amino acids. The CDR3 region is CASSIPTGSLSNQPQHF. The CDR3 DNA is TGTGCCAGTAGTATACCGACAGGGTCCCTTAGCAATCAGCCCCAGCATTTT.

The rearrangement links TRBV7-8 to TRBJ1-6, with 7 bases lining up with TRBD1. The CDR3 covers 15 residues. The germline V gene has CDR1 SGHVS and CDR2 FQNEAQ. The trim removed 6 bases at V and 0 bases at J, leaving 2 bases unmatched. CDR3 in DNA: TGTGCCAGCAGGACAGGGAGCTCCTATAATTCACCCCTCCACTTT. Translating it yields CASRTGSSYNSPLHF.

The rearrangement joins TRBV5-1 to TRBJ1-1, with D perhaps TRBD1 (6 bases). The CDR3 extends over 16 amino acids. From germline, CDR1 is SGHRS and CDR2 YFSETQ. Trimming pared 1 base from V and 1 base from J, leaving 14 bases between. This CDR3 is CASSLSWGQENTEAFF. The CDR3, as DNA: TGCGCCAGCAGCTTGTCTTGGGGGCAGGAGAACACTGAAGCTTTCTTT.

CDR3: CASSFRGASYNEQFF. The CDR3 region has the DNA TGTGCCAGCAGCTTCCGCGGGGCATCCTACAATGAGCAGTTCTTC. This chain uses TRBV7-2 with TRBJ2-1; D might be TRBD2 (6 bases). Trimming stripped 3 bases from V and 1 base from J, with 10 bases between. The CDR3 has 15 residues. The germline CDR1 and CDR2 sequences are SGHTA and FQGNSA.

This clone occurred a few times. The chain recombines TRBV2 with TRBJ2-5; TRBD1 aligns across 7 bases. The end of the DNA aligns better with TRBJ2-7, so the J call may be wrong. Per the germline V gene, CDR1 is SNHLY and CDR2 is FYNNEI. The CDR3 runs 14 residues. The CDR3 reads CASSAQTGRYEQYF. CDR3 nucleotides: TGTGCCAGCAGTGCCCAGACAGGGCGATACGAGCAGTACTTC.

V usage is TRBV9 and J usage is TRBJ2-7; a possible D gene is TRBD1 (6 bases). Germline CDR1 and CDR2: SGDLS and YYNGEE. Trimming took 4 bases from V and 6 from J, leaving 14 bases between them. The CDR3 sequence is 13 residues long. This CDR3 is CASSIQQGFEQYF. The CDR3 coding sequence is TGTGCCAGCAGCATCCAACAGGGATTCGAGCAGTACTTC.

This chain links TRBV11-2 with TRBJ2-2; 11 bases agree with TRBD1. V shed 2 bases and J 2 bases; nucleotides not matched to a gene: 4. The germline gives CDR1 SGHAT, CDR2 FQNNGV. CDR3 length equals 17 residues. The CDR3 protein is CASSLIGQGANTGELFF. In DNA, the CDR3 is TGTGCCAGCAGCTTAATTGGACAGGGGGCTAACACCGGGGAGCTGTTTTTT.